Below, one TCR beta chain is given with its context. No antigen is known for it. The CDR3 extends over 12 amino acids. CDR1 is MGHDK, CDR2 SYGVNS, per germline. V was clipped by 6 bases and J by 10 bases, with 13 bases between them. Noted treatment: 15 to 20 received Ad26.COV2.S at low or high dose, single or two shots; about 5 received placebo; per-sample allocation not given. Sampling happened 63 days after the first vaccine or placebo injection. Expressing Wuhan-strain SARS-CoV-2 spike, an Ad26 vector served as the vaccine. This sample is part of a study of Ad26.COV2.S vaccination and SARS-CoV-2 variants. Study-level information: Donor was assigned to the Ad26.COV2.S arm of trial COV1001. The authors gave Ad26.COV2.S intramuscularly, either once or twice 56 days apart.

Study-wide findings and caveats: There was a possibility that the TCR breadth and depth analyses underestimated total T cell responses.

Assay: immunoSEQ multiplex PCR; the TCRdb copy retains only in-frame clones and omits some. Of about 430,000 clones listed, around 90% are singletons. The specimen was peripheral blood, collected in a trial of Ad26.COV2.S vaccine versus placebo. The rearrangement links TRBV25-1 to TRBJ2-1; unclear D gene. This sequence was found in a person aged 18 to 59 who received the Ad26.COV2.S COVID-19 vaccine or a placebo. The CDR3 nucleotides read TGTGCCAGCAGGAGAAGAGAGAGAGAGCAGTTCTTC. Translation: CASRRREREQFF.